This T cell receptor beta chain was found in a study of OX40 agonist ivuxolimab in advanced cancers. Overall study results and limits: Dosing at 0.1 to 3.0 mg/kg was accompanied by clonal expansion of CD4+ and CD8+ blood T cells by week 6.

Germline CDR1 reads LNHNV; CDR2 reads YYDKDF (reference sequence). Trimming shortened V by 6 bases and J by 0 bases, and 12 bases separated the two germline ends. This CDR3 comprises 14 residues. Here immunoSEQ multiplex PCR was the method, and the copy in TCRdb shows in-frame clones only, minus some. The table has 70,000 or so clones, around 87% seen once. In the case of this clone: Its target is unknown.

The sequence was obtained from an adult with an advanced solid tumor such as melanoma, head and neck, liver or kidney cancer. This chain uses TRBV15 with TRBJ2-7; D call uncertain. The material was CD4+ or CD8+ T cells sorted from blood, obtained in a trial of the OX40 agonist ivuxolimab. The CDR3 DNA follows: TGTGCCACCAGTCCCGGACCTCCCTCCTACGAGCAGTACTTC. Amino acids: CATSPGPPSYEQYF.